This entry is about one T cell receptor (beta chain). The target antigen is unknown. Some clones are missing from TCRdb's copy, which holds only in-frame ones; the method was immunoSEQ multiplex PCR. The top ten hold around 2.4% of the sample, which has around 160,000 clones, around four fifths seen once. These data are taken from a study of cytomegalovirus exposure and HLA in healthy donors. Study-wide results and limits: Reported results showed that the classifier diagnosed cytomegalovirus status with high specificity and sensitivity. In the roughly 120 validation repertoires, a later analysis found that first-cohort TCR clusters tended to co-occur. TCR beta chains numbering more than 150 were designated cytomegalovirus-associated.

V lost 6 bases, J lost 3 bases, and 8 bases lay in between. Per germline, CDR1 DFQATT and CDR2 SNEGSKA (reference sequence). CDR3 length: 11 residues. This TCR derives from a man aged 25-45 years in good health and CMV-seropositive. The specimen was PBMCs. V and J are TRBV20-1 and TRBJ1-1; D might be TRBD1 (5 bases). This CDR3 reads CSADSDTEAFF. The CDR3 DNA sequence: TGCAGTGCCGACAGTGACACTGAAGCTTTCTTT.